Each of the 11 T cell receptor beta chains below was sequenced from the same sample in a study of T cell repertoires in cytomegalovirus infection (dated by TCRdb to between 2017 and 2020). No antigen has been assigned to these receptors. The treatment or condition label, read with the paper, signifies: in vitro stimulation with specific CMV peptide epitopes to enrich CMV-specific T cells. The sequencing machine was an Illumina HiSeq 1500. TCRdb applied fastp at Q25 and MiXCR to the public reads, then kept only in-frame beta chains. Rows matching on CDR3 protein sequence are summarized as one entry with the most common DNA and genes. In this sample the table shows about 920,000 distinct CDR3 sequences, 31% of which occur a single time. Roughly 13% of the sample comes from the top ten. Sample: cultured CD8+ T cells from PBMCs, taken from culture after CMV antigen stimulation. These receptors came from a human donor in good health (CMV status not recorded). Some clones in this sample may be carry-over from other donors' samples.

This clonotype was seen many times. This chain connects TRBV7-2 to TRBJ1-5; 7 nucleotides match TRBD1. The CDR3 loop spans 15 amino acids. Germline loops: CDR1 SGHTA, CDR2 FQGNSA. J gave up 1 base and V 5 bases, and 5 bases lay outside the gene matches. The CDR3 reads CASSLTGASNQPQHF. The CDR3 region has the DNA TGTGCCAGCAGCCTCACAGGGGCAAGCAATCAGCCCCAGCATTTT.

This clonotype has ten or more counts. The chain links TRBV7-2 to TRBJ2-5; 7 bases are shared with TRBD2. The trim removed 1 base at V and 2 bases at J, leaving 4 bases unmatched. CDR1 and CDR2 (germline): SGHTA, FQGNSA. The length of the CDR3 is 15 residues. Here the CDR3 reads CASSLDPSGQETQYF. The CDR3 coding sequence is TGTGCCAGCAGCTTAGACCCTAGCGGTCAAGAGACCCAGTACTTC.

This clonotype has a handful of counts. V is TRBV5-4 and J is TRBJ2-3; 10 positions match TRBD2. With V trimmed by 4 bases and J by 4 bases, 6 bases remained unmatched. CDR1 is SGHNT, CDR2 YYREEE, per germline (reference sequence). The CDR3 length is 15 residues. The CDR3 DNA reads TGTGCCAGCAGCACGAGCGGGGGGGGCCCAGATACGCAGTATTTT. Translated: CASSTSGGGPDTQYF.

This clonotype has just a few counts. The chain combines TRBV25-1 with TRBJ1-3; D is uncertain. The V gene lost 2 bases and the J gene lost 0 bases, with 8 bases spanning the gap. The CDR3 loop spans 15 amino acids. Looked up from germline, CDR1 is MGHDK and CDR2 is SYGVNS. In nucleotides, the CDR3 is TGTGCCAGCAGTGAACCCCACCGCTCTGGAAACACCATATATTTT. Protein product: CASSEPHRSGNTIYF.

The gene calls are TRBV28 and TRBJ2-7, with TRBD1 matching over 7 bases. This CDR3 has 13 residues. V lost 3 bases and J lost 5; bases outside the gene matches: 4. CDR1 and CDR2 (germline): MDHEN, SYDVKM. CDR3: CASSFRGLHEQYV. CDR3 DNA sequence: TGTGCCAGCAGTTTTAGGGGGCTCCACGAGCAGTACGTC.

This chain uses TRBV4-1 with TRBJ2-7, with TRBD1 identical over 10 bases. This CDR3 comprises 16 residues. The junction had 11 bases not matched to a gene; V was cut back by 4 bases and J by 5 bases. Germline loops: CDR1 MGHRA, CDR2 YSYEKL. CDR3 region: CASSRAGTGALHEQYF. The CDR3 DNA reads TGCGCCAGCAGCCGTGCCGGGACAGGGGCGTTACACGAGCAGTACTTC.

V and J are TRBV6-1 and TRBJ1-2, with no clear D. The CDR3 runs 16 residues. Germline lookup yields CDR1 MNHNS and CDR2 SASEGT. V was trimmed by 1 base and J by 6 bases, leaving 18 bases between them. CDR3 nucleotides: TGTGCCAGCAGTGAAGTCTGGGTGACGGCTCCTAATGGCTACACCTTC. Translated: CASSEVWVTAPNGYTF.

The chain carries TRBV19 and TRBJ1-5; tentative D call: TRBD1 (5 bases). This CDR3 is 16 amino acids long. Trimming pared 3 bases from V and 3 bases from J, leaving 15 bases between. The V gene's germline CDR1 is LNHDA and CDR2 SQIVND (reference sequence). CDR3: CASSIKGQGSNQPQHF. The CDR3 DNA reads TGTGCCAGTAGTATTAAAGGGCAGGGATCCAATCAGCCCCAGCATTTT.

This clonotype showed up just a few times. The V gene is TRBV7-6, the J gene TRBJ2-1, with 11 bases that match TRBD1. Germline V gene lookup returns CDR1 SGHVS and CDR2 FNYEAQ. J was trimmed by 7 bases and V by 3 bases; bases with no gene match: 5. The CDR3 is 15 residues long. DNA of the CDR3: TGTGCCAGCAGCTTCACCGGGACAGGGGGAAATGAGCAGTTCTTC. It yields the protein CASSFTGTGGNEQFF.

The chain joins TRBV10-3 to TRBJ2-6; D is undetermined. The CDR3 length is 13 residues. V shed 11 bases and J shed 0 bases, with 8 bases lying between them. Germline V gene data show CDR1 as ENHRY and CDR2 as SYGVKD. CDR3 nucleotides: TGTGCCTACAAACCCTCTGGGGCCAACGTCCTGACTTTC. Translating it yields CAYKPSGANVLTF.

This chain connects TRBV9 to TRBJ2-2; 9 bases map to TRBD2. The J segment lost 3 bases and the V segment lost 0 bases, leaving 6 bases of the junction unmatched. This CDR3 contains 17 residues. CDR1 and CDR2 from the germline V gene are SGDLS and YYNGEE. This chain's CDR3 is CASSVALAGLYTGELFF. CDR3 bases: TGTGCCAGCAGCGTAGCCCTAGCGGGGCTCTACACCGGGGAGCTGTTTTTT.